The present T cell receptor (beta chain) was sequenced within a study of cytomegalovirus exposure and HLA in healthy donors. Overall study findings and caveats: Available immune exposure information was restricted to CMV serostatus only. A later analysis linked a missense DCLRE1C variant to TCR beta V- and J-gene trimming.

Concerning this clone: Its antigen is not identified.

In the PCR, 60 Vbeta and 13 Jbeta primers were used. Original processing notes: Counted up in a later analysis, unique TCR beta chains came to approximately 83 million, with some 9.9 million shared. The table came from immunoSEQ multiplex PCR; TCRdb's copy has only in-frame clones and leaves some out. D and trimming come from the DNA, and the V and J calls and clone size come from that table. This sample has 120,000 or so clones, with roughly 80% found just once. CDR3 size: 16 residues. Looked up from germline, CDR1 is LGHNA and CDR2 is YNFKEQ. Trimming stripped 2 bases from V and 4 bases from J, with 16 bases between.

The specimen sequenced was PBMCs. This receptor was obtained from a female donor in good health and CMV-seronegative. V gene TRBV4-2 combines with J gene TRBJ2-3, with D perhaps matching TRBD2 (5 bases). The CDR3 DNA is TGTGCCAGCAGCCAAAATCCGGGGAGAGGCCCAGATACGCAGTATTTT. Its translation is CASSQNPGRGPDTQYF.